This TCR beta chain was observed in a study of blood T cells in healthy people across ages. This clonotype was detected only once. The V gene lost 4 bases and the J gene lost 3 bases, with 13 bases spanning the gap. The CDR3 has 14 amino acids. The germline gives CDR1 SGHNT, CDR2 YYREEE (reference sequence). A sample-barcoded 5' primer and a J-beta primer mix were used in a second PCR of roughly 6 to 12 cycles. TCRdb fed the 5' RACE reads into MiXCR, producing one record per CDR3 protein. The data contain about 1,400,000 distinct CDR3 sequences, roughly 59% of them singletons. Sequencing was performed on blood. The V gene is TRBV5-4, the J gene TRBJ2-5; tentative D call: TRBD1 (5 bases). The receptor comes from a man younger than 35 in good health. CDR3 DNA: TGTGCCAGCAGCCCGAAGGGCAGGGAAGAGACCCAGTACTTC. It translates to CASSPKGREETQYF.